The 13 T cell receptor beta chains listed next were all sequenced from one sample in a study of OX40 agonist ivuxolimab in advanced cancers. Clones were read by immunoSEQ multiplex PCR, and TCRdb kept only the in-frame ones, dropping some. The data contain about 80,000 clones, more than 70% of them singletons. The sequencing here drew on CD4+ or CD8+ T cells sorted from blood, taken in a trial of the OX40 agonist ivuxolimab. These receptor sequences come from an adult with an advanced solid tumor such as melanoma, head and neck, liver or kidney cancer.

The V gene is TRBV7-9, the J gene TRBJ2-3; 9 bases agree with TRBD2. The CDR3 consists of 14 residues. Germline CDR1 SEHNR, CDR2 FQNEAQ (reference sequence). The ends lost 4 bases at V and 5 bases at J; junction bases unmatched: 4. This CDR3 reads CASSSSGVVDTQYF. As DNA, the CDR3 is TGTGCCAGCAGCTCTAGCGGGGTAGTAGATACGCAGTATTTT.

This chain links TRBV6-4 with TRBJ1-5; tentatively, D is TRBD1 (5 bases). CDR1 MRHNA and CDR2 SNTAGT come from the germline V gene. Between the trimmed V and J ends, which lost 5 bases and 2 bases, there was a span of 13 bases. The CDR3 consists of 15 residues. The CDR3 here is CASSPQGGGNQPQHF. CDR3 in DNA: TGTGCCAGCAGTCCCCAGGGAGGGGGCAATCAGCCCCAGCATTTT.

This clone was detected a few times. V gene TRBV5-6 combines with J gene TRBJ2-4, with D tentatively TRBD1 (6 bases). The CDR3 is 15 amino acids. The V end lost 0 bases, the J end lost 0 bases, and 7 bases lay between the germline ends. The germline CDR1 and CDR2 sequences are SGHDT and YYEEEE. CDR3 bases: TGTGCCAGCAGCTTGGCAGGGGTAGCCAAAAACATTCAGTACTTC. This gives the protein CASSLAGVAKNIQYF.

This clone has just one count. J is TRBJ2-5 and V is TRBV5-4; D not certain. The CDR3 consists of 14 residues. V lost 0 bases and J 3 bases, leaving 9 bases between the germline ends. CDR1 is SGHNT and CDR2 is YYREEE in the germline V gene (reference sequence). The CDR3 region has the DNA TGTGCCAGCAGCTTGGCCGACCGGGAAGAGACCCAGTACTTC. This codes for CASSLADREETQYF.

This rearrangement joins TRBV7-9 to TRBJ1-5, with 7 bases lining up with TRBD1. CDR1 and CDR2 (germline): SEHNR, FQNEAQ (reference sequence). With V trimmed by 6 bases and J by 3 bases, 5 bases remained unmatched. This CDR3 comprises 14 residues. For the CDR3, the DNA is TGTGCCAGCAGTCCCGACAGGGACAATCAGCCCCAGCATTTT. This codes for CASSPDRDNQPQHF.

The rearrangement joins TRBV30 to TRBJ1-2, with D perhaps matching TRBD1 (6 bases). The germline gives CDR1 GTSNPN, CDR2 SVGIG (reference sequence). The CDR3 runs 15 residues. V was trimmed by 5 bases and J by 2 bases, leaving 18 bases between them. The CDR3 region is CAWVRGGPANYGYTF. The DNA for the CDR3 is TGTGCCTGGGTAAGGGGGGGCCCTGCGAACTATGGCTACACCTTC.

Regarding this clone: The junction shows a germline mismatch at one end, possibly a read error. CDR3 region: CASSPTESTDTQYF. The DNA for the CDR3 is TGTGCCAGCAGCCCCACGGAGAGCACAGACACGCAGTATTTT. The chain carries TRBV28 and TRBJ2-3; D gene ambiguous. Per germline, CDR1 MDHEN and CDR2 SYDVKM. The CDR3 extends over 14 amino acids. Supplemented by reference TRBV28 and TRBJ2-3, the full variable domain reads DVKVTQSSRYLVKRTGEKVFLECVQDMDHENMFWYRQDPGLGLRLIYFSYDVKMKEKGDIPEGYSVSREKKERFSLILESASTNQTSMYLCASSPTESTDTQYFGPGTRLTVL.

This chain joins TRBV30 and TRBJ1-2; possible D gene TRBD1, 6 bases. Germline CDR1 GTSNPN, CDR2 SVGIG (reference sequence). Trimming shortened V by 1 base and J by 5 bases, and 8 bases separated the two germline ends. The CDR3 length is 12 residues. The chain's CDR3 is CAWSAQGYGYTF. The CDR3 DNA follows: TGTGCCTGGAGTGCCCAGGGGTATGGCTACACCTTC.

The V gene is TRBV4-3, the J gene TRBJ1-3; D is unclear. The CDR3 length is 15 residues. The V gene's germline CDR1 is LGHNA and CDR2 YSLEER. V was pared by 1 base and J by 0 bases, with 7 bases between. CDR3 loop: CASSQVGSSGNTIYF. The CDR3 DNA reads TGCGCCAGCAGCCAAGTCGGCAGCTCTGGAAACACCATATATTTT.

This rearrangement joins TRBV4-1 to TRBJ2-7; 11 nucleotides align to TRBD2. Losses at the gene ends were 4 bases for V and 2 bases for J; bases not matched to a gene: 4. The CDR3 loop spans 15 amino acids. Looked up from germline, CDR1 is MGHRA and CDR2 is YSYEKL. The chain's CDR3 is CASSLTSGSAYEQYF. The CDR3 DNA reads as TGCGCCAGCAGCCTAACTAGCGGGAGTGCCTACGAGCAGTACTTC.

The gene calls are TRBV7-3 and TRBJ2-2; tentatively, D is TRBD2 (6 bases). From germline, CDR1 is SGHTA and CDR2 FQGTGA. V shed 5 bases and J shed 0 bases, with 19 bases lying between them. The CDR3 loop spans 18 amino acids. CDR3 DNA: TGTGCCAGCAGCCCCTACCCCCCTAGCGCCGCGAACACCGGGGAGCTGTTTTTT. This translates into CASSPYPPSAANTGELFF.

The chain recombines TRBV5-4 with TRBJ2-4; D unresolved. V was clipped by 2 bases and J by 5 bases, with 5 bases between them. The CDR3 totals 12 residues. CDR1 and CDR2 (germline): SGHNT, YYREEE (reference sequence). The CDR3 DNA reads as TGTGCCAGCAGCTTCGGTCAAAACATTCAGTACTTC. It is translated as CASSFGQNIQYF.

This clone occurred once. The V and J genes are TRBV2 and TRBJ2-1; the match to TRBD2 covers 11 bases. From germline, CDR1 is SNHLY and CDR2 FYNNEI. V trimming: 4 bases; J trimming: 4 bases; junction bases outside the gene matches: 6. This CDR3 spans 16 amino acids. CDR3 DNA: TGTGCCAGCAGTGGGACTAGCGGGCTTGTTTACAATGAGCAGTTCTTC. This gives the protein CASSGTSGLVYNEQFF.